This TCR beta chain was obtained from a study of PD-1 blockade in classical Hodgkin lymphoma. Background on the study: Patients were given intravenous nivolumab, 3 mg/kg, every 2 weeks.

The repertoire was sequenced with immunoSEQ multiplex PCR; TCRdb's copy has only in-frame clones and lacks some. The table shows more than 10,000 clones, with about 80% occurring only once. Noted time point: cycle 4 day 1 (C4D1), after more than five weeks of nivolumab. All trial patients relapsed after autologous stem cell transplantation. The CD4+ T cells used were purified from thawed PBMCs through magnetic negative selection. Overall study results and limits: CD4+ but not CD8+ TCR diversity rose significantly by C4D1. Prior to therapy, complete responders displayed diversity much like that of newly diagnosed patients. There remain no defined causes for the repertoire differences, which possibly reflect disease activity or prior therapy.

As regards this clone: Its antigen is as yet unknown.

The specimen was CD4+ T cells from blood, collected before the fourth cycle of nivolumab. This clonotype was obtained from a human donor with classical Hodgkin lymphoma.

The CDR3 spells CASSMRSSYNEQFF. The CDR3 nucleotides are TGTGCCAGCAGTATGCGGAGCTCCTACAATGAGCAGTTCTTC. V is TRBV27 and J is TRBJ2-1; D is uncertain. CDR3 length: 14 residues. The germline CDR1 and CDR2 sequences are MNHEY and SMNVEV (reference sequence). V was shortened by 5 bases and J by 0 bases, with 8 bases between the two germline ends.